This T cell receptor beta chain was identified in a study of shared clonotypes between healthy human individuals. The repertoire was sequenced with immunoSEQ multiplex PCR; TCRdb's copy has only in-frame clones and lacks some. The sample lists 2 million to 2.5 million clones; 80% to 95% were seen once. Germline V gene data show CDR1 as SQVTM and CDR2 as ANQGSEA. The CDR3 consists of 14 residues. V lost 6 bases and J 3 bases, leaving 18 bases between the germline ends. For this clone: Since no conserved phenylalanine or tryptophan closes the CDR3, a read error is the likely cause.

The V call is TRBV29-1, the J call TRBJ2-7, with a tentative D call TRBD2 (5 bases). The clonotype originates from a man between 18 and 35 years old in good health. Some clones in this sample may be carry-over from other donors' samples. Sequencing input: naive CD4+ T cells from PBMCs. Subset meaning: CD45RA+ positively selected. The CDR3 sequence is CSVLIRQRSYEQYL. Written as DNA, the CDR3 is TGCAGCGTCCTGATTAGGCAGCGGAGCTACGAGCAGTACCTC.